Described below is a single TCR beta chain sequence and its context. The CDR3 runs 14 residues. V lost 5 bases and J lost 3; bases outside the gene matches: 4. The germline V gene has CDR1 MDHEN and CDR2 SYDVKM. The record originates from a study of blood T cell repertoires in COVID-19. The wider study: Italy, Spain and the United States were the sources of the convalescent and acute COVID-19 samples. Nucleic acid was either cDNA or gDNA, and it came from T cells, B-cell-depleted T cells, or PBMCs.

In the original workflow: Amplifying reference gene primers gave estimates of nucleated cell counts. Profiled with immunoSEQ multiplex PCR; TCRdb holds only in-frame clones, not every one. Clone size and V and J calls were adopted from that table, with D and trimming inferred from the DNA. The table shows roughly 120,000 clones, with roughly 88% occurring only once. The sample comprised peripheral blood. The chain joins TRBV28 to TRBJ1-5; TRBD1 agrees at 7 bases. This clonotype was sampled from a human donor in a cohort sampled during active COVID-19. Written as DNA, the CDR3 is TGTGCCAGCAGTCCACAGGGGATCAATCAGCCCCAGCATTTT. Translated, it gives CASSPQGINQPQHF.